The 10 T cell receptor beta chains below all came from one sample that was sequenced in a study of tumor-infiltrating lymphocytes in localized non-small cell lung cancer. Generated by immunoSEQ multiplex PCR, the TCRdb table keeps only in-frame clones and is missing some. This table holds some 17,000 clones, around 81% found once. The sample taken for sequencing was uninvolved lung tissue not adjacent to the tumor. The receptors come from a human donor with non-small cell lung cancer.

The genes are TRBV5-1 and TRBJ2-3, with 9 nucleotides matching TRBD2. In germline, CDR1 is SGHRS, CDR2 YFSETQ. This CDR3 contains 16 residues. V lost 0 bases and J lost 3; bases outside the gene matches: 5. The CDR3 DNA reads TGCGCCAGCAGCTTGGTAGCGGGAGTGGGTACAGATACGCAGTATTTT. Protein sequence: CASSLVAGVGTDTQYF.

The chain couples TRBV7-3 to TRBJ2-1, with TRBD2 identical over 9 bases. The V gene end was trimmed by 2 bases and the J gene end by 6 bases; junction bases not matched to a gene: 5. This CDR3 spans 15 amino acids. Germline V gene sequence: CDR1 SGHTA, CDR2 FQGTGA. Here the CDR3 reads CASSLGSGSFNEQFF. The CDR3 coding sequence is TGTGCCAGCAGCTTAGGTAGCGGGAGCTTCAATGAGCAGTTCTTC.

The V and J genes are TRBV11-2 and TRBJ2-7, with D possibly being TRBD1 (6 bases). Germline V gene lookup returns CDR1 SGHAT and CDR2 FQNNGV. Between the trimmed V and J ends, which lost 5 bases and 4 bases, there was a span of 18 bases. This CDR3 is 15 amino acids long. The CDR3 DNA follows: TGTGCCAGCAGCCTAGGACCAGGACAGAGTTACGAGCAGTACTTC. Encoded protein: CASSLGPGQSYEQYF. Looking up the rest from reference TRBV11-2 and TRBJ2-7 gives the full variable domain: EAGVAQSPRYKIIEKRQSVAFWCNPISGHATLYWYQQILGQGPKLLIQFQNNGVVDDSQLPKDRFSAERLKGVDSTLKIQPAKLEDSAVYLCASSLGPGQSYEQYFGPGTRLTVT.

This sequence joins TRBV27 and TRBJ2-5; TRBD1 matches at 7 bases. The germline V gene encodes CDR1 MNHEY and CDR2 SMNVEV (reference sequence). This CDR3 comprises 15 residues. Unmatched junction bases numbered 4, after V lost 3 bases and J lost 0 bases. The CDR3 nucleotides read TGTGCCAGCAGTTTCTCCGGACAGGACCAAGAGACCCAGTACTTC. Its protein is CASSFSGQDQETQYF.

The chain is built from TRBV5-5 and TRBJ1-1; perhaps TRBD1 as D (6 bases). Germline lookup yields CDR1 SGHKS and CDR2 YYEKEE (reference sequence). Trimming removed 3 bases at V and 3 bases at J, with 9 bases between. CDR3 size: 13 residues. The CDR3 DNA is TGTGCCAGCAGCTCCTACAGGGACACTGAAGCTTTCTTT. This sequence encodes CASSSYRDTEAFF.

The chain couples TRBV5-1 to TRBJ2-2; 7 nucleotides agree with TRBD2. Germline V gene data show CDR1 as SGHRS and CDR2 as YFSETQ. After removal of 0 bases from V and 5 bases from J, the junction contained 4 bases not matched to a gene. The CDR3 is 15 amino acids. CDR3 protein: CASSLAGEGTGELFF. The DNA for the CDR3 is TGCGCCAGCAGCTTGGCCGGGGAGGGGACCGGGGAGCTGTTTTTT.

This clone was seen just once. The V call is TRBV11-2, the J call TRBJ2-3, with D perhaps matching TRBD1 (6 bases). The CDR3 is 14 residues long. Trimming removed 5 bases from V and 5 bases from J, with 14 bases in between. Germline lookup yields CDR1 SGHAT and CDR2 FQNNGV. The CDR3 nucleotides read TGTGCCAGCAGCCCCGGACAGCTGGAAGATACGCAGTATTTT. Protein product: CASSPGQLEDTQYF.

The V and J genes are TRBV5-1 and TRBJ1-2, with D tentatively TRBD1 (5 bases). Trimming removed 0 bases at V and 4 bases at J, with 7 bases between. The CDR3 is 13 residues long. In germline, CDR1 is SGHRS, CDR2 YFSETQ. CDR3 bases: TGCGCCAGCAGCTTGGACGGGACCTATGGCTACACCTTC. This translates into CASSLDGTYGYTF.

This chain connects TRBV5-6 to TRBJ2-7, with D uncertain. The CDR3 is 12 amino acids. Germline V gives CDR1 SGHDT, CDR2 YYEEEE. Trimming left V 1 base short and J 3 bases short, with 5 bases between. CDR3 sequence reads: CASSLWGYEQYF. In nucleotides, the CDR3 is TGTGCCAGCAGCTTGTGGGGCTACGAGCAGTACTTC.

The chain uses TRBV5-6 and TRBJ2-5; a weak D match, TRBD1 (8 bases). The V and J ends lost 3 bases and 5 bases respectively, with 17 bases between them. CDR1 and CDR2 (germline): SGHDT, YYEEEE. The CDR3 has 15 residues. The CDR3 spells CASSYGQGGWETQYF. DNA of the CDR3: TGTGCCAGCAGCTACGGACAGGGAGGGTGGGAGACCCAGTACTTC.